These 15 T cell receptor beta chains were sequenced from one sample in a study of OX40 agonist ivuxolimab in advanced cancers. Produced via immunoSEQ multiplex PCR; TCRdb's table is partial and in-frame only. This table has over 70,000 clones, about 82% appearing once. Sequencing used CD4+ or CD8+ T cells sorted from blood, obtained in a trial of the OX40 agonist ivuxolimab. The receptors shown here come from an adult with an advanced solid tumor such as melanoma, head and neck, liver or kidney cancer.

This clone was seen only a few times. The chain has TRBV18 and TRBJ2-7, with D possibly TRBD2 on 5 matching bases. Germline V gives CDR1 KGHSH, CDR2 LQKENI. V lost 3 bases to trimming and J lost 2 bases, with 11 bases between them. This CDR3 is 14 amino acids long. The CDR3, as DNA: TGTGCCAGCTCACCTAATCCGGGGACCTACGAGCAGTACTTC. It encodes CASSPNPGTYEQYF.

This chain connects TRBV4-3 to TRBJ2-1; 7 bases match TRBD2. The V gene's germline CDR1 is LGHNA and CDR2 YSLEER. The V and J ends lost 0 bases and 6 bases, in that order; junction bases with no gene match: 11. This CDR3 region has 17 residues. The CDR3 here is CASSQDLPGGSLNEQFF. The CDR3 nucleotides are TGCGCCAGCAGCCAAGATCTACCCGGCGGGAGCCTCAATGAGCAGTTCTTC.

V gene TRBV29-1 combines with J gene TRBJ1-2; a possible D gene is TRBD1 (6 bases). V was trimmed by 3 bases and J by 8 bases, leaving 19 bases between them. The germline V gene encodes CDR1 SQVTM and CDR2 ANQGSEA. The CDR3 spans 14 residues. CDR3 sequence: CSVEDRRGGPGYTF. The CDR3 DNA reads as TGCAGCGTTGAGGACCGCAGGGGTGGTCCCGGCTACACCTTC.

The chain joins TRBV11-3 to TRBJ1-3, with D possibly TRBD1 on 6 matching bases. CDR3 size: 15 residues. The V end lost 8 bases, the J end lost 2 bases, and 16 bases lay between the germline ends. CDR1 SGHNT and CDR2 YENEEA come from the germline V gene. CDR3 nucleotides: TGTGCCAGCCGTTTCAGGGGTGATCCTGGAAACACCATATATTTT. Residues: CASRFRGDPGNTIYF.

The chain links TRBV7-2 to TRBJ2-3; 10 bases align to TRBD1. The CDR3 sequence is 13 residues long. CDR1 and CDR2 from the germline V gene are SGHTA and FQGNSA. V shed 8 bases and J 1 base; nucleotides not matched to a gene: 0. CDR3 nucleotides: TGTGCCAGCGGGACAGGGGGCACAGATACGCAGTATTTT. Translated, it gives CASGTGGTDTQYF. The whole variable domain, filled in from reference TRBV7-2 and TRBJ2-3, reads GAGVSQSPSNKVTEKGKDVELRCDPISGHTALYWYRQSLGQGLEFLIYFQGNSAPDKSGLPSDRFSAERTGGSVSTLTIQRTQQEDSAVYLCASGTGGTDTQYFGPGTRLTVL.

This clone was picked up a small number of times. The chain joins TRBV14 to TRBJ2-5; 12 bases fit TRBD2. Germline CDR1 SGHDN, CDR2 FVKESK. Germline trimming cut 4 bases from V and 4 bases from J; bases unmatched to any gene: 7. The CDR3 sequence is 16 residues long. The CDR3 sequence is CASSRRLAGDLETQYF. DNA of the CDR3: TGTGCCAGCAGCCGTCGACTAGCGGGAGATCTAGAGACCCAGTACTTC.

The chain recombines TRBV7-6 with TRBJ1-5; the D gene is possibly TRBD1 (5 bases). The ends were cut back, 5 bases at V and 7 bases at J, with 12 bases in the middle. Looked up from germline, CDR1 is SGHVS and CDR2 is FNYEAQ. This CDR3 is 13 amino acids long. CDR3 protein: CASSPGGGQPQHF. The CDR3 DNA is TGTGCCAGCAGCCCGGGGGGAGGCCAGCCCCAGCATTTT.

This chain's CDR3 is CAWSGGHSYEQYF. The CDR3 nucleotides are TGTGCCTGGAGCGGGGGGCACTCCTACGAGCAGTACTTC. The chain joins TRBV30 to TRBJ2-7; a possible D gene is TRBD2 (7 bases). Germline loops: CDR1 GTSNPN, CDR2 SVGIG (reference sequence). The CDR3 has 13 amino acids. Trimming took off 3 bases at V and 0 bases at J, with 9 bases between the two ends.

The chain is built from TRBV6-5 and TRBJ2-1, with 7 bases that match TRBD1. The CDR3 runs to 15 residues. V shed 2 bases and J 4 bases; nucleotides not matched to a gene: 5. CDR1 is MNHEY, CDR2 SVGAGI, per germline. The CDR3 reads CASSYKGAYYNEQFF. As DNA, the CDR3 is TGTGCCAGCAGTTACAAGGGGGCATATTACAATGAGCAGTTCTTC.

V gene TRBV4-2 combines with J gene TRBJ1-6; TRBD1 agrees at 8 bases. Germline CDR1 reads LGHNA; CDR2 reads YNFKEQ. The trim removed 1 base at V and 8 bases at J, leaving 4 bases unmatched. The CDR3 spans 15 residues. CDR3 residues: CASSQAGTGYSPLHF. CDR3 coding DNA: TGTGCCAGCAGCCAAGCCGGGACAGGATATTCACCCCTCCACTTT.

The chain joins TRBV18 to TRBJ2-3; the D is unclear. This CDR3 has 12 amino acids. Germline V gives CDR1 KGHSH, CDR2 LQKENI. The V and J ends lost 1 base and 5 bases respectively, with 4 bases between them. Here the CDR3 DNA reads TGTGCCAGCTCACCACTTGAAGATACGCAGTATTTT. Translation: CASSPLEDTQYF.

This chain connects TRBV5-1 to TRBJ2-4; D assignment may be TRBD1 or TRBD2 (5 bases each). V was trimmed by 4 bases and J by 8 bases, leaving 25 bases between them. Germline CDR1 and CDR2: SGHRS and YFSETQ. The CDR3 is 17 amino acids. CDR3 DNA: TGCGCCAGCAGCCCAGCTCGTGGGGGTGGGGGTTACGACATTCAGTACTTC. Encoded protein: CASSPARGGGGYDIQYF.

The chain recombines TRBV21-1 with TRBJ2-7; the D call in the table, TRBD2, was not verified against the DNA. TRBV21-1 is reported as a pseudogene. The CDR3 runs 9 residues. CDR3 loop: CARESEQYF. CDR3 bases: TGTGCCAGAGAGAGCGAGCAGTACTTC.

This chain links TRBV7-9 with TRBJ2-3; the D gene is possibly TRBD1 (7 bases). Trimming stripped 6 bases from V and 2 bases from J, with 15 bases between. The CDR3 is made up of 15 amino acids. In germline, CDR1 is SEHNR, CDR2 FQNEAQ (reference sequence). The CDR3 spells CASRRQGLITDTQYF. For the CDR3, the DNA is TGTGCCAGCAGACGACAGGGACTTATCACAGATACGCAGTATTTT.

The chain uses TRBV11-3 and TRBJ2-1, with 9 bases identical to TRBD2. The CDR3 contains 15 residues. The V gene end was trimmed by 6 bases and the J gene end by 4 bases; junction bases not matched to a gene: 7. Per the germline V gene, CDR1 is SGHNT and CDR2 is YENEEA. The CDR3 nucleotides are TGTGCCAGCAGTCGAAGCGGGGGGCCATACAATGAGCAGTTCTTC. Protein sequence: CASSRSGGPYNEQFF.